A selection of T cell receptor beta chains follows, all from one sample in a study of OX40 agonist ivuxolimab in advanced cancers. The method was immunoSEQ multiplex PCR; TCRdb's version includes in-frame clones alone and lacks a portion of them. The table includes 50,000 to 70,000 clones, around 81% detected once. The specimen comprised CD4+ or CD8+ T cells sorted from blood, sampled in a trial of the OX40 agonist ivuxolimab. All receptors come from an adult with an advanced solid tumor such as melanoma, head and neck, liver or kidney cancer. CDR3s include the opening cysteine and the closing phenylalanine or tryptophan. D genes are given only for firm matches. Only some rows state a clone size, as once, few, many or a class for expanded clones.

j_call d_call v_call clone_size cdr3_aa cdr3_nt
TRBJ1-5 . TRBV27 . CASSLNRGNQPQHF TGTGCCAGCAGTCTCAACAGGGGCAATCAGCCCCAGCATTTT
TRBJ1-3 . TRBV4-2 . CASSQELTQGYSGNTIYF TGTGCCAGCAGCCAAGAGCTCACCCAGGGGTACTCTGGAAACACCATATATTTT
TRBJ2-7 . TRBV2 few CASSLTPGYEQYF TGTGCCAGCAGTCTTACCCCAGGATACGAGCAGTACTTC
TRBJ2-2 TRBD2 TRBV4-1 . CASSPAGAQNTGELFF TGCGCCAGCAGCCCAGCGGGGGCACAGAACACCGGGGAGCTGTTTTTT
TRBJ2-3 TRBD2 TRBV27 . CASRPRGGTSTDTQYF TGTGCCAGCAGGCCGCGGGGGGGGACTAGCACAGATACGCAGTATTTT
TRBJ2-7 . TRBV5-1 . CASSSLGSPRQYF TGCGCCAGCAGCTCCTTGGGCAGCCCGAGGCAGTACTTC
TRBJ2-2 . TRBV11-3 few CASSLEFPGELFF TGTGCCAGCAGCTTAGAATTTCCCGGGGAGCTGTTTTTT
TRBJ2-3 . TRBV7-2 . CASSALTVVDTQYF TGTGCCAGCAGCGCCTTGACAGTGGTAGATACGCAGTATTTT
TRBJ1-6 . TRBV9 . CASSPRLNWESSSPLHF TGTGCCAGCAGCCCGCGCCTCAACTGGGAAAGTTCTTCACCCCTCCACTTT
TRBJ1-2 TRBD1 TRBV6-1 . CASRIRDRDYGYTF TGTGCCAGCAGGATCCGGGACAGAGACTATGGCTACACCTTC
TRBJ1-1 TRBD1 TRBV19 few CASDRGVNTEAFF TGTGCCAGCGACAGGGGGGTGAACACTGAAGCTTTCTTT
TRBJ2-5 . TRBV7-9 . CASSHGQQETQYF TGTGCCAGCAGTCATGGACAACAAGAGACCCAGTACTTC
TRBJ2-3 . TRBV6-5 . CASSEVAYTDTQYF TGTGCCAGCAGTGAAGTGGCCTACACAGATACGCAGTATTTT
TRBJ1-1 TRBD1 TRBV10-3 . CAISEGQGMNTEAFF TGTGCCATCAGCGAGGGACAGGGAATGAACACTGAAGCTTTCTTT
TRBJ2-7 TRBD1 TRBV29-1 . CSARGSGGVSYEQYF TGCAGCGCCCGGGGGTCAGGGGGCGTTTCCTACGAGCAGTACTTC
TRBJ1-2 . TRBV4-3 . CASSLTGSFGGYTF TGCGCCAGCAGCCTTACAGGTTCCTTTGGGGGCTACACCTTC
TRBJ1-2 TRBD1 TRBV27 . CASDRDRGKNYGYTF TGTGCCAGCGACCGGGACAGGGGGAAGAACTATGGCTACACCTTC
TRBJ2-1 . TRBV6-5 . CASSYRGEQFF TGTGCCAGCAGTTATAGAGGTGAGCAGTTCTTC
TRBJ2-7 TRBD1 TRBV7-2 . CASSWTGDYEQYF TGTGCCAGCAGCTGGACAGGCGACTACGAGCAGTACTTC
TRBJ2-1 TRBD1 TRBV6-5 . CASSYSQGQGRGVQFF TGTGCCAGCAGTTACTCCCAGGGACAGGGCCGGGGGGTGCAGTTCTTC
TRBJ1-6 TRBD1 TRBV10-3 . CAISELPGQGAVGSPLHF TGTGCCATCAGTGAGCTCCCGGGACAGGGGGCTGTCGGTTCACCCCTCCACTTT
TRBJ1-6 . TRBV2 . CASSETRPDNSPLHF TGTGCCAGCAGCGAAACACGGCCGGATAATTCACCCCTCCACTTT
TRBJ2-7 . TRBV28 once CASSFGGRYEQYF TGTGCCAGCAGTTTTGGGGGCCGTTACGAGCAGTACTTC
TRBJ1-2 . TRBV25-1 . CASMAGLNYGYTF TGTGCCAGCATGGCAGGCCTTAACTATGGCTACACCTTC
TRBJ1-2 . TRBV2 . CASWNGGPGNHYGYTF TGTGCCAGCTGGAACGGGGGGCCAGGAAACCACTATGGCTACACCTTC
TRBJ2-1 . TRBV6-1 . CAGLESGSYSGKQFF TGTGCCGGCCTCGAATCCGGGTCTTACTCGGGTAAGCAGTTCTTC
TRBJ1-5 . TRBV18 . CASSPPNGGREGDQPQHF TGTGCCAGCTCACCACCTAACGGGGGGCGTGAGGGCGATCAGCCCCAGCATTTT
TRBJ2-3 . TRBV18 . CASSPPSAGTDTQYF TGTGCCAGCTCACCACCTTCAGCCGGCACAGATACGCAGTATTTT
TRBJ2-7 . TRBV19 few CASTPNVWGTRNEQYF TGTGCCAGTACCCCGAACGTCTGGGGTACCAGGAACGAGCAGTACTTC
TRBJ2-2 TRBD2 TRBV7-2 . CASSLGPLAGTGELFF TGTGCCAGCAGCTTAGGCCCGCTAGCGGGGACCGGGGAGCTGTTTTTT
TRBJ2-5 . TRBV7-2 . CASSLNPGETQYF TGTGCCAGCAGCTTAAATCCCGGGGAGACCCAGTACTTC
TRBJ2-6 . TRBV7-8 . CASSLVAGYSGANVLTF TGTGCCAGCAGCTTAGTCGCCGGTTACTCTGGGGCCAACGTCCTGACTTTC
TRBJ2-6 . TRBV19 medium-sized CASSMGQFSGANVLTF TGTGCCAGTAGTATGGGACAATTCTCTGGGGCCAACGTCCTGACTTTC
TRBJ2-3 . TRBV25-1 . CASSPYTDTQYF TGTGCCAGCAGTCCTTACACAGATACGCAGTATTTT
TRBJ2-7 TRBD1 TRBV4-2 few CASSQEDRAFYEQYF TGTGCCAGCAGCCAAGAGGACAGGGCCTTCTACGAGCAGTACTTC
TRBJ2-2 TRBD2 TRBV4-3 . CASSQLGLAGNLYTGELFF TGCGCCAGCAGCCAATTAGGCCTAGCGGGGAATCTGTACACCGGGGAGCTGTTTTTT
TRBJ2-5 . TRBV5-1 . CASSSPSVETQYF TGCGCCAGCAGCTCTCCTTCGGTGGAGACCCAGTACTTC
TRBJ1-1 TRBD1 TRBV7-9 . CASSLRGQGGTEAFF TGTGCCAGCAGCCTCCGGGGACAGGGCGGAACTGAAGCTTTCTTT
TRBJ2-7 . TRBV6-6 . CASSWSQTYEQYF TGTGCCAGCAGTTGGTCGCAGACCTACGAGCAGTACTTC
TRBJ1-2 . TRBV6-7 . CASSYDGRSNYGYTF TGTGCCAGCAGTTACGATGGCAGATCAAACTATGGCTACACCTTC
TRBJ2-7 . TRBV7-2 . CASRRGQDYEQYF TGTGCCAGCCGTCGGGGACAAGACTACGAGCAGTACTTC
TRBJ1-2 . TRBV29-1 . CSVEDKTNYGYTF TGCAGCGTTGAAGATAAGACTAACTATGGCTACACCTTC
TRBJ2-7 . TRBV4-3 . CASSQDRYEQYF TGCGCCAGCAGCCAAGATAGATACGAGCAGTACTTC
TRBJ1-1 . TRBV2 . CASSLTRSRNTEAFF TGTGCCAGCAGCCTGACACGATCCCGGAACACTGAAGCTTTCTTT
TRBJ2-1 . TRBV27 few CASSIFPSSYNEQFF TGTGCCAGCAGCATCTTCCCGAGCTCCTACAATGAGCAGTTCTTC
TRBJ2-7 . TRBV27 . CASGSEPSEQYF TGTGCCAGCGGCTCCGAACCATCCGAGCAGTACTTC
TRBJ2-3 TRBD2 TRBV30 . CAWSALAGVTDTQYF TGTGCCTGGAGTGCACTAGCGGGAGTGACAGATACGCAGTATTTT
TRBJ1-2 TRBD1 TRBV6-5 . CASSYSTGPLYTF TGTGCCAGCAGTTACTCGACAGGGCCTCTTTACACCTTC
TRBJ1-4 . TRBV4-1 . CASSQAGTVDATNEKLFF TGCGCCAGCAGCCAAGCTGGGACGGTCGATGCAACTAATGAAAAACTGTTTTTT
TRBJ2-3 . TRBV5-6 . CASSLGQWFTDTQYF TGTGCCAGCAGCTTGGGCCAGTGGTTCACAGATACGCAGTATTTT
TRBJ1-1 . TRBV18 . CASSSTEGTEAFF TGTGCCAGCTCATCGACAGAGGGCACTGAAGCTTTCTTT
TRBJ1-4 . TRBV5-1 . CASSLTTPTNEKLFF TGCGCCAGCAGCTTAACTACACCAACTAATGAAAAACTGTTTTTT
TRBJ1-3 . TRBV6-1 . CASSERVGGGNTIYF TGTGCCAGCAGTGAAAGGGTTGGGGGTGGAAACACCATATATTTT
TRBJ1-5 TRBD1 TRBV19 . CASNTRDRGNQPQHF TGTGCCAGTAATACCCGGGACAGGGGCAATCAGCCCCAGCATTTT
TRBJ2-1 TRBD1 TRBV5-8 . CASSWDSRNEQFF TGTGCCAGCAGCTGGGACAGTCGTAATGAGCAGTTCTTC
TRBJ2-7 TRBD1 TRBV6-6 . CASSYSATGYEQYF TGTGCCAGCAGTTACTCGGCGACAGGGTACGAGCAGTACTTC
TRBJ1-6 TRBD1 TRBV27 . CASRRTGVSPLHF TGTGCCAGCAGGCGAACAGGGGTCTCACCCCTCCACTTT
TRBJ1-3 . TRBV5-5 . CASRSDPNPGNTIYF TGTGCCAGCAGATCAGACCCAAACCCGGGAAACACCATATATTTT
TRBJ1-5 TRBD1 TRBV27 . CASSPGQGDQPQHF TGTGCCAGCAGTCCCGGACAGGGGGATCAGCCCCAGCATTTT